This TCR beta chain was identified during a study of shared clonotypes between healthy human individuals. Points from the study as a whole: Clonotypes that were shared across four donors made up roughly 5.2% of naive CD4 clonotypes.

Positively selected for CCR7, the CD45RO-negative cells used as naive CD8 cells excluded terminally differentiated effector memory CD45RA+ cells. Details on this clone: Its antigen is not known.

This CDR3 contains 15 residues. Trimming at V came to 4 bases and at J to 4 bases, leaving 10 bases not matched to a gene. Germline CDR1 is SGDLS and CDR2 is YYNGEE. The test was conducted at deep level. Only in-frame clones appear in the TCRdb table, and some are missing; sequencing was by immunoSEQ multiplex PCR. The repertoire holds 1.5 million to 2.5 million clones, about 95% seen once, with 1% to 1.5% in the top ten. This TCR came from a man aged 18 to 29 in good health. The rearrangement joins TRBV9 to TRBJ2-7; 8 positions agree with TRBD2. The sequencing input was naive CD8+ T cells sorted from blood. The CDR3: CASSLGSGTLYEQYF. CDR3 nucleotide sequence: TGTGCCAGCAGCCTAGGTAGCGGGACATTATACGAGCAGTACTTC.